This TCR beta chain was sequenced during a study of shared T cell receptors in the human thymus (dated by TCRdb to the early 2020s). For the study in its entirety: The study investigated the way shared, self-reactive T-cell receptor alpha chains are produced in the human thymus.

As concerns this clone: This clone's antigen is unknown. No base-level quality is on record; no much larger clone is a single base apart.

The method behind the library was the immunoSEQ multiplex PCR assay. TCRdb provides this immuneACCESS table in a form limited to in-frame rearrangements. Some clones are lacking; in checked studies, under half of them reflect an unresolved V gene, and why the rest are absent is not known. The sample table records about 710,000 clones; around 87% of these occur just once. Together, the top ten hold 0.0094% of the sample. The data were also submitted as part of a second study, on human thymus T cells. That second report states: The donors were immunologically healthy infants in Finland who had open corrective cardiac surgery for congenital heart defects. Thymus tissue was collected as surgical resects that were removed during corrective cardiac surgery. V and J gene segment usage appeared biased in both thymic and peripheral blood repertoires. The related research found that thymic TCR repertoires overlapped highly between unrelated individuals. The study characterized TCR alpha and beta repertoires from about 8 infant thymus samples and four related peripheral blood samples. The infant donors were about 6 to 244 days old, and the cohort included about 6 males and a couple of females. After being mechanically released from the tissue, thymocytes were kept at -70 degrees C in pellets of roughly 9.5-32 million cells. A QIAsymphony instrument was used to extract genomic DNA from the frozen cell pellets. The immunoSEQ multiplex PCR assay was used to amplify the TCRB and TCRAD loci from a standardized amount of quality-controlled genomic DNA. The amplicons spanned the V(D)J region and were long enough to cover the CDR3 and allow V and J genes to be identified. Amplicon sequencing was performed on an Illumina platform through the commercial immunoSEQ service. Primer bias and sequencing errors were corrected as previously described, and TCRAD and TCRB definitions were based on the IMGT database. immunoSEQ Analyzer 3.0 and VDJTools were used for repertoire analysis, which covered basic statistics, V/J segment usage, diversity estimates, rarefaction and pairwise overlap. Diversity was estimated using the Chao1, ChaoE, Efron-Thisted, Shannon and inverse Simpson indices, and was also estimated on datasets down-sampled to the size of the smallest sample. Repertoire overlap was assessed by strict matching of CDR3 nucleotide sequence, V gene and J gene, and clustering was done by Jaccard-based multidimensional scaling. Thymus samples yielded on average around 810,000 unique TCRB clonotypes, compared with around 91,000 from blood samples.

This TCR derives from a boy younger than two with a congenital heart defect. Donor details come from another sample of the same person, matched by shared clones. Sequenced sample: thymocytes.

The DNA sequence is TGTGCCAGCAGCCAAGGACAGGGTAGGATTAGGGAAAAACTGTTTTTT. Translated, it reads CASSQGQGRIREKLFF. The chain links TRBV7-6 with TRBJ1-4; 8 bases in the middle match TRBD1. From the cysteine up to the phenylalanine, the CDR3 has a length of 16 residues. Of all the DNA, just the CDR3 is kept, 48 bases in frame from base 1. From the germline V gene, CDR1 is SGHVS and CDR2 is FNYEAQ. Relative to germline, V is missing 5 bases and J is missing 8 bases, with 13 bases of the junction outside any gene match.